This TCR beta chain was captured in a study of T cells in Graves' hyperthyroidism and ophthalmopathy. Ophthalmopathy patients showed a Clinical Activity Score of at least 3, NOSPECS grade of at least 4 and duration under 3 months. Every diagnosis used clinical symptoms, serum thyroxine and TRAb, thyroid ultrasound and orbital computed tomography. Isolation of PBMCs was performed on 10 ml fresh peripheral blood. Regions amplified from RNA transcripts were the TCR beta CDR3 regions. An initial round of RT-PCR targeting the TCR CDR3 relied on the HTBI primer set. TCRdb processed the multiplex PCR reads anew with MiXCR; each CDR3 protein has one entry. The profile shows approximately 690,000 distinct CDR3 sequences, roughly 15% of them singletons. At least ten counts were recorded for this clonotype. Its target is not known. The CDR3 spans 10 residues. With 6 bases removed from V and 7 bases from J, the gap between germline ends came to 7 bases. The germline CDR1 and CDR2 sequences are DFQATT and SNEGSKA (reference sequence).

Study results and limitations: In the blood, most expanded thyroid clonotypes above 0.001 appeared as well.

V gene TRBV20-1 combines with J gene TRBJ2-1; D gene ambiguous. The specimen was blood. This receptor was obtained from a woman in her 50s with Graves' ophthalmopathy. CDR3 residues: CSAVRNEQFF. The CDR3, as DNA: TGCAGTGCCGTTCGAAATGAGCAGTTCTTC.